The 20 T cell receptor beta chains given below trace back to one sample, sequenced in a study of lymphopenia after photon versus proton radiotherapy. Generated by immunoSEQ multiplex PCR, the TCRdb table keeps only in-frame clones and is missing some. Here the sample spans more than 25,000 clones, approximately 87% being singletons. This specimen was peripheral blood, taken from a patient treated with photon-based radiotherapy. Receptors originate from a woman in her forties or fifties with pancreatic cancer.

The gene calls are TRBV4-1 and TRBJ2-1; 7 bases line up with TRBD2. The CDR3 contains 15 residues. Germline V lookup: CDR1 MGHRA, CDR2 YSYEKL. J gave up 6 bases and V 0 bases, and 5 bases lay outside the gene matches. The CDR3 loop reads CASSQEEGRGNEQFF. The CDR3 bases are TGCGCCAGCAGCCAAGAAGAGGGGAGGGGCAATGAGCAGTTCTTC.

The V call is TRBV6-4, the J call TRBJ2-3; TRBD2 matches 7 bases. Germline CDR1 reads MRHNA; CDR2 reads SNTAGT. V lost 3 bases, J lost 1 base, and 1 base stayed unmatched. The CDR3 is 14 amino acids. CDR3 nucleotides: TGTGCCAGCAGTGAGGCGGGGGGCACAGATACGCAGTATTTT. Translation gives CASSEAGGTDTQYF.

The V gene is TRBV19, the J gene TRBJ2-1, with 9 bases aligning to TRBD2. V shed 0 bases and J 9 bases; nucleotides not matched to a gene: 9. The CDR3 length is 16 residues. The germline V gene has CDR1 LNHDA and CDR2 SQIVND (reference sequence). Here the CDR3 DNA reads TGTGCCAGTAGTATAGATTGGCCTAGCGGGATATTTGAGCAGTTCTTC. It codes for CASSIDWPSGIFEQFF.

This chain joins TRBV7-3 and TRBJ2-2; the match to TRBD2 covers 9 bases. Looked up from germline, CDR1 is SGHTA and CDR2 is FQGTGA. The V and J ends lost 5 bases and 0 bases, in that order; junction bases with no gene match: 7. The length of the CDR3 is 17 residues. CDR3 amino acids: CASSLPLAGPNTGELFF. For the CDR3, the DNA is TGTGCCAGCAGCCTCCCGCTAGCGGGGCCGAACACCGGGGAGCTGTTTTTT. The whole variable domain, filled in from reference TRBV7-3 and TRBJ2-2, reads GAGVSQTPSNKVTEKGKYVELRCDPISGHTALYWYRQSLGQGPEFLIYFQGTGAADDSGLPNDRFFAVRPEGSVSTLKIQRTERGDSAVYLCASSLPLAGPNTGELFFGEGSRLTVL.

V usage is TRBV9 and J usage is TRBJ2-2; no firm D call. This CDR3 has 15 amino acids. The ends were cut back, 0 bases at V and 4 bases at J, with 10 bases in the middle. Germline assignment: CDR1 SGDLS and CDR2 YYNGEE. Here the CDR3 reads CASSVELLPTGELFF. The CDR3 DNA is TGTGCCAGCAGCGTAGAGCTGCTTCCCACCGGGGAGCTGTTTTTT.

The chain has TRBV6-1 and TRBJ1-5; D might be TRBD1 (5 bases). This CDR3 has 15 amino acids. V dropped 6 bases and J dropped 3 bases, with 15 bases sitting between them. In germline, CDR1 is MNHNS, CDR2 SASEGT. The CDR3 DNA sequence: TGTGCCAGCAGGGCCCACCAGGGCCCCAATCAGCCCCAGCATTTT. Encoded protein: CASRAHQGPNQPQHF.

The CDR3 DNA reads TGTGCCAGTAGTCCTAGCGGCACCTACGAGCAGTACTTC. Translated, it gives CASSPSGTYEQYF. The chain employs TRBV19 and TRBJ2-7; TRBD2 matches at 7 bases. Losses at the gene ends were 5 bases for V and 2 bases for J; bases not matched to a gene: 3. The CDR3 has 13 residues. Germline CDR1 LNHDA, CDR2 SQIVND (reference sequence).

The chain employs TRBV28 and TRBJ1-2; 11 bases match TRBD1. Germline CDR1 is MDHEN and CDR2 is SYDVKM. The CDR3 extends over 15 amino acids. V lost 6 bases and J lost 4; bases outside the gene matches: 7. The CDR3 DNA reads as TGTGCCAGCAGCTCTCGGGACAGGGGGTTCTATGGCTACACCTTC. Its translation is CASSSRDRGFYGYTF.

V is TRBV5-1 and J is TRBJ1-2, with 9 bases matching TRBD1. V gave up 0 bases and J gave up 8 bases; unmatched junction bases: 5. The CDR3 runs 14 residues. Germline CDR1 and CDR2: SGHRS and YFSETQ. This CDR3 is CASSLDRGRRGYTF. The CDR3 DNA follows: TGCGCCAGCAGCTTGGACAGGGGGCGGCGGGGCTACACCTTC.

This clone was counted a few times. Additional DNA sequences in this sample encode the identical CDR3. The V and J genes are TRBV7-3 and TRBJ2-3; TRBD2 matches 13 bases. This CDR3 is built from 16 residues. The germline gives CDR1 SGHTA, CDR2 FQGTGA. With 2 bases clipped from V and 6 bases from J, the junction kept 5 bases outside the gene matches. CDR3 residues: CASSLGLAGVGDTQYF. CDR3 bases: TGTGCCAGCAGCTTAGGACTAGCGGGAGTGGGGGATACGCAGTATTTT.

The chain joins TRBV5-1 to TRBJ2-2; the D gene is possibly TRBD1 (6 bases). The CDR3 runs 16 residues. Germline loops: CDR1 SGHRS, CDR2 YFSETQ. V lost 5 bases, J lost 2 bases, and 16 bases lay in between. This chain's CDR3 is CASSGGLVKNTGELFF. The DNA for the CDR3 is TGCGCCAGCAGTGGGGGCCTGGTGAAAAACACCGGGGAGCTGTTTTTT.

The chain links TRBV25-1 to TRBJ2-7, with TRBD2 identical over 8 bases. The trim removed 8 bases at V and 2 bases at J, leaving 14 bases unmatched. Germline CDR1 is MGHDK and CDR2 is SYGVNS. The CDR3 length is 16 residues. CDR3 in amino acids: CASEGPGLGTAYEQYF. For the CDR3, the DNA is TGTGCCAGCGAAGGACCGGGACTAGGCACAGCCTACGAGCAGTACTTC.

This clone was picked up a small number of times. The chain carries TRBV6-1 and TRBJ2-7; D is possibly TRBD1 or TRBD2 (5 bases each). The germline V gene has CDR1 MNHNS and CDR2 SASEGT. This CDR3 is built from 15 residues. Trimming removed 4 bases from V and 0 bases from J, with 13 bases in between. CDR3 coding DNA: TGTGCCAGCAGTGGGGGACCGGAGTCCTCCTACGAGCAGTACTTC. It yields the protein CASSGGPESSYEQYF.

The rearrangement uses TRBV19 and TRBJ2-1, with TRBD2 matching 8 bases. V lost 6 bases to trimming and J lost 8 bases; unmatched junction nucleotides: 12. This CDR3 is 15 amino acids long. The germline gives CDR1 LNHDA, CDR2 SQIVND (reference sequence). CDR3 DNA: TGTGCCAGTAGCGCCCAGCGGGAGTTTGGGTATGAGCAGTTCTTC. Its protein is CASSAQREFGYEQFF.

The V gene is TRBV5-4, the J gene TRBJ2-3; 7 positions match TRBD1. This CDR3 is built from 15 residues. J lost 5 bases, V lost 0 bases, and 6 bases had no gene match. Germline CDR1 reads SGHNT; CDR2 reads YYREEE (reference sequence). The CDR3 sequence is CASSLGRGRGDTQYF. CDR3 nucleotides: TGTGCCAGCAGCTTGGGTAGGGGGCGCGGAGATACGCAGTATTTT.

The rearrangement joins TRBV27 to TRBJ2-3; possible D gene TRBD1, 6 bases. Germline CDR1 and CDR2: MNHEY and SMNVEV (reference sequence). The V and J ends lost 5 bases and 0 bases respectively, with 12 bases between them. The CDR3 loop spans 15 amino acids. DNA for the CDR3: TGTGCCAGCAGTGTTATGGGGGCAAGCACAGATACGCAGTATTTT. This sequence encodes CASSVMGASTDTQYF.

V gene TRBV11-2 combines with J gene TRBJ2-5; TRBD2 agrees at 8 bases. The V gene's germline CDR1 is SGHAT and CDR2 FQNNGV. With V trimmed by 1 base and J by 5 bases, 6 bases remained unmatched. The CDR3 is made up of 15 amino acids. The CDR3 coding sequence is TGTGCCAGCAGCTTAGCCGGGGGGGGCAGGGAGACCCAGTACTTC. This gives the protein CASSLAGGGRETQYF.

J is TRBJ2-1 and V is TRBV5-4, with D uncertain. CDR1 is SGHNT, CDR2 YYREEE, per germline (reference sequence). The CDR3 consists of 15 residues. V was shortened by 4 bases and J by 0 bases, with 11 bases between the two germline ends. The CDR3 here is CASSVDVSSYNEQFF. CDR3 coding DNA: TGTGCCAGCAGCGTAGACGTAAGCTCCTACAATGAGCAGTTCTTC.

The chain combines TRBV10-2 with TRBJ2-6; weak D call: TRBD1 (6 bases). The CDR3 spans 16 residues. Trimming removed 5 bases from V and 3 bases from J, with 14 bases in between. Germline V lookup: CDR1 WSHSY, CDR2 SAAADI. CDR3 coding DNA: TGCGCCAGCAGTTCAGGGGAGAGGCGTGGGGCCAACGTCCTGACTTTC. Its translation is CASSSGERRGANVLTF.

This CDR3 reads CASSFLGGRRSTEAFF. CDR3 sequence (DNA): TGTGCCAGCAGTTTTTTGGGGGGGCGGAGGAGCACTGAAGCTTTCTTT. The chain links TRBV28 to TRBJ1-1, with D maybe TRBD1 (6 bases). Trimming shortened V by 3 bases and J by 4 bases, and 18 bases separated the two germline ends. The CDR3 is 16 residues long. Germline lookup yields CDR1 MDHEN and CDR2 SYDVKM.